This section outlines one T cell receptor beta chain sequence together with its context. The CDR3 runs 15 residues. The V gene's germline CDR1 is LNHDA and CDR2 SQIVND (reference sequence). V was shortened by 3 bases and J by 0 bases, with 9 bases between the two germline ends. The data originate from a study of Tregs in tolerant kidney transplant recipients. Sequenced by immunoSEQ multiplex PCR; TCRdb stores in-frame clones only, minus some. Here the sample spans 90,000 or so clones, approximately 93% being singletons. The nonmyeloablative bone marrow transplants came from related graft donors, with transient mixed chimerism. CD4+CD25+CD127- Tregs, CD4+CD25- non-Tregs, CD4 and CD8 cells were sorted.

This TCR was sampled from a human patient who received a combined kidney and bone marrow transplant. Some T cells may have originated in the graft donor. The chain recombines TRBV19 with TRBJ2-1; D might be TRBD2 (6 bases). Sequencing used CD4+ T cells from blood (PBMCs), obtained 12 months after the transplant. The chain's CDR3 is CASSIRGVSYNEQFF. CDR3 nucleotide sequence: TGTGCCAGTAGTATCCGCGGGGTCTCCTACAATGAGCAGTTCTTC. Combining the CDR3 with reference TRBV19 and TRBJ2-1 gives the whole variable domain DGGITQSPKYLFRKEGQNVTLSCEQNLNHDAMYWYRQDPGQGLRLIYYSQIVNDFQKGDIAEGYSVSREKKESFPLTVTSAQKNPTAFYLCASSIRGVSYNEQFFGPGTRLTVL.